This T cell receptor (beta chain) is from a study of cytomegalovirus exposure and HLA in healthy donors. The PCR used 60 Vbeta and 13 Jbeta primers. Profiling relied on immunoSEQ multiplex PCR, and the TCRdb table lists in-frame clones only, not all of them. The sample has about 130,000 clones, roughly 78% seen once. The source of this sequence is a man aged 30 to 45 in good health and CMV-seropositive. Material for sequencing was PBMCs.

CDR3 amino acids: CASRAGLAGPSYEQYF. In DNA, the CDR3 is TGCGCCAGCAGGGCGGGACTAGCGGGCCCTTCCTACGAGCAGTACTTC. The genes are TRBV10-2 and TRBJ2-7; 12 nucleotides align to TRBD2. CDR3 length equals 16 residues. Per germline, CDR1 WSHSY and CDR2 SAAADI. V dropped 6 bases and J dropped 1; count of bases not matched to a gene: 7.